This T cell receptor (beta chain) was found in a study of CD8+ T cells in alopecia areata. cDNA prepared by RNA extraction and subsequent reverse transcription served as the template for sequencing. TCRdb's copy holds only in-frame clones and misses some; the assay was immunoSEQ multiplex PCR. Of about 12,000 clones detected, more than 50% appear once; the ten largest clones hold 10% to 15%. The investigators collected lesional scalp punch biopsies and peripheral blood from alopecia areata patients. The length of the CDR3 is 15 residues. Per germline, CDR1 SGHNT and CDR2 YYREEE (reference sequence). The trim removed 4 bases at V and 3 bases at J, leaving 4 bases unmatched. Study outcomes and limitations: Besides other cells, scalp samples also yield sequences of resident alphabeta T cells from normal skin.

Points on this clone: Its target is not known.

The specimen sequenced was skin. The sequence was obtained from a human donor with alopecia areata. This sequence joins TRBV5-4 and TRBJ1-3; 10 nucleotides align to TRBD1. CDR3: CASSLGTGVGNTIYF. The CDR3 nucleotides are TGTGCCAGCAGCCTCGGGACAGGGGTTGGAAACACCATATATTTT.